A selection of T cell receptor beta chains follows, all from one sample in a study of cytomegalovirus exposure and HLA in healthy donors. The repertoire was sequenced with immunoSEQ multiplex PCR; TCRdb's copy has only in-frame clones and lacks some. The sample holds around 200,000 clones; around 81% are singletons and the top ten take 2.5% to 3.5%. The specimen sequenced was PBMCs. Source of these receptors: a woman between 18 and 29 years old in good health and CMV-seropositive. Each CDR3 is given with its conserved first and last residue. The D gene is left open where the match is weak. Clone size, where shown, is once, few, many, or a class for clones that have expanded.

CDR3aa	CDR3nt	v_gene	d_gene	abundance	j_gene
CASSMGQTPNEKLFF	TGTGCCAGCAGTATGGGACAGACCCCTAATGAAAAACTGTTTTTT	TRBV6-1	TRBD1	-	TRBJ1-4
CASSADYSSGELFF	TGTGCCAGCAGTGCCGACTACAGTTCCGGGGAGCTGTTTTTT	TRBV2	-	-	TRBJ2-2
CASSGPSGGANEQFF	TGTGCCAGCAGCGGACCTAGCGGGGGGGCCAATGAGCAGTTCTTC	TRBV9	TRBD2	-	TRBJ2-1
CASSSFISGVDEQFF	TGCGCCAGCAGCTCCTTCATTTCAGGGGTGGATGAGCAGTTCTTC	TRBV5-1	-	-	TRBJ2-1
CASSPYSGRDNEQFF	TGTGCCAGCAGCCCGTACTCAGGCAGGGACAATGAGCAGTTCTTC	TRBV7-9	-	few	TRBJ2-1
CASSEAGREKLFF	TGTGCCAGCAGTGAAGCCGGTCGTGAAAAACTGTTTTTT	TRBV2	-	-	TRBJ1-4
CASSSTGTNTEAFF	TGTGCCAGCAGCTCCACAGGGACGAACACTGAAGCTTTCTTT	TRBV5-4	-	once	TRBJ1-1
CATAGGAGQPQHF	TGTGCCACCGCAGGGGGCGCGGGACAGCCCCAGCATTTT	TRBV7-2	TRBD1	-	TRBJ1-5
CASSLGWAPGELFF	TGCGCCAGCAGCTTGGGTTGGGCGCCGGGGGAGCTGTTTTTT	TRBV5-1	-	-	TRBJ2-2
CASSPGLEQYF	TGTGCCAGCAGCCCGGGACTCGAGCAGTACTTC	TRBV6-5	-	-	TRBJ2-7
CASSASGGVSEQFF	TGTGCCAGCAGTGCTAGCGGGGGGGTAAGTGAGCAGTTCTTC	TRBV6-1	TRBD2	-	TRBJ2-1
CASNPGGSTEAFF	TGTGCCAGCAACCCAGGGGGCTCCACTGAAGCTTTCTTT	TRBV27	TRBD1	-	TRBJ1-1
CASRETGGGQPQHF	TGTGCCAGCAGAGAGACAGGGGGCGGTCAGCCCCAGCATTTT	TRBV6-5	TRBD1	-	TRBJ1-5
CASSLDHRGSYEQYF	TGCGCCAGCAGCTTAGATCACAGGGGTTCCTACGAGCAGTACTTC	TRBV5-1	TRBD1	-	TRBJ2-7
CASSKNSLATTANTGELFF	TGCGCCAGCAGCAAGAATTCCCTAGCGACTACAGCGAACACCGGGGAGCTGTTTTTT	TRBV5-1	-	-	TRBJ2-2
CASSGAGTNYEQYF	TGTGCCAGCAGCGGTGCCGGGACTAACTACGAGCAGTACTTC	TRBV6-5	TRBD2	few	TRBJ2-7
CASSINNRVPYEQYF	TGTGCCAGCAGCATAAACAACAGGGTACCCTACGAGCAGTACTTC	TRBV5-4	-	-	TRBJ2-7